This entry concerns a single T cell receptor (beta chain). The antigen is unknown. This sample is drawn from a study of identical twins. The study, taken as a whole, reports: Conclusions came from cross-sectional statistical analysis, not from following the same donors. Carriage of fewer insertions was seen in abundant cord blood beta clonotypes, whereas memory repertoires showed none.

The CDR3 covers 16 residues. Germline V gene lookup returns CDR1 LGHDT and CDR2 YNNKEL (reference sequence). With 5 bases removed from V and 6 bases from J, the gap between germline ends came to 20 bases. TCRdb re-called the 5' RACE reads with MiXCR, one entry per CDR3 protein. The table lists 200,000 to 250,000 distinct CDR3 sequences, around 6.5% of them singletons. These sequences were also reported in another study, on T cells expressing NK-cell markers. That source notes: Of eight sequenced donors, seven were HCMV-seropositive and one HCMV-seronegative.

The V gene is TRBV3-1, the J gene TRBJ2-1; D may be TRBD2 (6 bases). The specimen sequenced was CD8+ T cells sorted from blood. This receptor was taken from a woman between 18 and 29 years old in good health. The CDR3 reads CASSVRDSHPTNEQFF. The CDR3 nucleotides read TGTGCCAGCAGCGTCCGGGACTCACACCCCACCAATGAGCAGTTCTTC.